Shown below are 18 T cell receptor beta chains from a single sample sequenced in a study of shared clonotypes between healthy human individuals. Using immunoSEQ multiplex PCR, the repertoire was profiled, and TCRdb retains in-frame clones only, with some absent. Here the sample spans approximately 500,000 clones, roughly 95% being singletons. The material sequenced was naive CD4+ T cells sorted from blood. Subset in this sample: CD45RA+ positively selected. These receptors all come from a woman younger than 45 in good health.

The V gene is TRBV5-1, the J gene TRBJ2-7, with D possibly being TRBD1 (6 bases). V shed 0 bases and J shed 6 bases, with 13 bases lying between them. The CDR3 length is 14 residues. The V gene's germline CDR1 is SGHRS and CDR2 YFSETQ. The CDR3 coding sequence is TGCGCCAGCAGCTTGGGGCAGGGGTTGGGCGAGCAGTACTTC. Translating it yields CASSLGQGLGEQYF.

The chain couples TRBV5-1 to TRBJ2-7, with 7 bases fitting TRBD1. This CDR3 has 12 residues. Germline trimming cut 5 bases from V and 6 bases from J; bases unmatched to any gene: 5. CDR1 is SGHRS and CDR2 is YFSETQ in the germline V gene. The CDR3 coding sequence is TGCGCCAGCAGGGGCCAGGGGGTCGAGCAGTACTTC. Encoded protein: CASRGQGVEQYF.

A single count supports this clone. The CDR3 region has the DNA TGTGCCTGGAGTCCCGGGACGGGAAATGAGCAGTTCTTC. It codes for CAWSPGTGNEQFF. The chain combines TRBV30 with TRBJ2-1; D is possibly TRBD1 or TRBD2 (5 bases each). Germline V gives CDR1 GTSNPN, CDR2 SVGIG (reference sequence). The V and J ends lost 2 bases and 7 bases respectively, with 12 bases between them. This CDR3 comprises 13 residues.

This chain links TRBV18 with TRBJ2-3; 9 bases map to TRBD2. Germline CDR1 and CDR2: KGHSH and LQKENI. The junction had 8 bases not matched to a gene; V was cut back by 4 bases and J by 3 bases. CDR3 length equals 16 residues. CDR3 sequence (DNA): TGTGCCAGCTCACGACGGTCTAGCGGGATAACAGATACGCAGTATTTT. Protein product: CASSRRSSGITDTQYF.

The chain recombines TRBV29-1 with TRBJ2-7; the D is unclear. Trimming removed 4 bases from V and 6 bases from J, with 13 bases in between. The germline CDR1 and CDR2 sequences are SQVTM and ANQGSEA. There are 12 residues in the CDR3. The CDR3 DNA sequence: TGCAGCGTTGGGCCGTTCCTCGGCGAGCAGTACTTC. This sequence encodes CSVGPFLGEQYF.

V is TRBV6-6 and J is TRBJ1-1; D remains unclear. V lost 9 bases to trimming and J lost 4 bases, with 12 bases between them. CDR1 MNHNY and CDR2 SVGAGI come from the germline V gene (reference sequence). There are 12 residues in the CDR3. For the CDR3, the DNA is TGTGCCAGTGGCTACGGTAGCACTGAAGCTTTCTTT. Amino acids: CASGYGSTEAFF.

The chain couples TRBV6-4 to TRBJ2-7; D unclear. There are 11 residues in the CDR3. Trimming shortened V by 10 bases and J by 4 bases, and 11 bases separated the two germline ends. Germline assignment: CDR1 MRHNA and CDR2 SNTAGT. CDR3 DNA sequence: TGTGCCAACAGAAGATTTTACGAGCAGTACTTC. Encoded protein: CANRRFYEQYF.

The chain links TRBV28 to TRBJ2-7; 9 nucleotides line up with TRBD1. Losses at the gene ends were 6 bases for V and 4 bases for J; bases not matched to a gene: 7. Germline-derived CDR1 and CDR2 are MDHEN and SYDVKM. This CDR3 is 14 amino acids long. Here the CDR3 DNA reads TGTGCCAGCAGAATGACAGGGGGTACTTACGAGCAGTACTTC. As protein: CASRMTGGTYEQYF.

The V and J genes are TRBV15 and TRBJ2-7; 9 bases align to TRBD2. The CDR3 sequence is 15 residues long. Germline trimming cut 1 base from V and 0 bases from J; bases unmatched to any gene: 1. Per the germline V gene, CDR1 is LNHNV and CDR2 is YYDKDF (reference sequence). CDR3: CATSRGLAASYEQYF. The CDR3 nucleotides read TGTGCCACCAGCAGAGGACTAGCGGCCTCCTACGAGCAGTACTTC.

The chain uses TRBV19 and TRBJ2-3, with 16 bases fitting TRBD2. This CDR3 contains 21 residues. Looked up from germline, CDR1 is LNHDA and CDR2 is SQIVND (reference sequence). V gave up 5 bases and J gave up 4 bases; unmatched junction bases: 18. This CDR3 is CASSAPAGTSGRADFSDTQYF. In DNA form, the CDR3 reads TGTGCCAGTAGTGCACCCGCCGGGACTAGCGGGAGGGCCGATTTCTCAGATACGCAGTATTTT.

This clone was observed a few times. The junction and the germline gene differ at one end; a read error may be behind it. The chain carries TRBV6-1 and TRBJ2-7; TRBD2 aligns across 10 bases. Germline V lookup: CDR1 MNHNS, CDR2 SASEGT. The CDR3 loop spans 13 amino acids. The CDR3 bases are TGTGCCAGCATTGAAGCGGGAGGGATAGAGCAGTACTTC. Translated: CASIEAGGIEQYF.

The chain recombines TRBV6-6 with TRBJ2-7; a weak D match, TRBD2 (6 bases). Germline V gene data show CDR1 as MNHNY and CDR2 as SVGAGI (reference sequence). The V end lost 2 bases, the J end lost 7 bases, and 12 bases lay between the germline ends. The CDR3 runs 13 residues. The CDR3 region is CASSYPSRGEQYF. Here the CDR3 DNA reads TGTGCCAGCAGTTACCCGAGTCGGGGGGAGCAGTACTTC.

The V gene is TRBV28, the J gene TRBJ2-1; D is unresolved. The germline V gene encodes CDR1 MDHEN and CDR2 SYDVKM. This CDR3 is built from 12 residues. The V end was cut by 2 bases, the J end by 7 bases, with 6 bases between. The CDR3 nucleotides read TGTGCCAGCAGTTTAGTGCCGAATGAGCAGTTCTTC. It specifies CASSLVPNEQFF.

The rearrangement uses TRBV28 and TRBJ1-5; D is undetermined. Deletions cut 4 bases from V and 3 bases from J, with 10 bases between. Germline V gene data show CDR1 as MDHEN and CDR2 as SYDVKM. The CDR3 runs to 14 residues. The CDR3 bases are TGTGCCAGCAGTTATGCGGACCTCAATCAGCCCCAGCATTTT. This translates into CASSYADLNQPQHF.

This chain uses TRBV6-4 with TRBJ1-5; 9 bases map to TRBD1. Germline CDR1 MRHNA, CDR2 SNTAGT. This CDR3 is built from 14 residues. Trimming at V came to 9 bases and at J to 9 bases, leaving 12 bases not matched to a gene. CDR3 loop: CARPDRGRTGPQHF. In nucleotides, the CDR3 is TGTGCCAGGCCGGACAGGGGCCGCACGGGGCCCCAGCATTTT.

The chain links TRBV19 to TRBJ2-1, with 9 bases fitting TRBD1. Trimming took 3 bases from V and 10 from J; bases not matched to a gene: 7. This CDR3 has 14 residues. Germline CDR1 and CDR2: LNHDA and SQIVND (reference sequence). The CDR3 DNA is TGTGCCAGTAGTATCGGGACAGGGTCACGGGAGCAGTTCTTC. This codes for CASSIGTGSREQFF.

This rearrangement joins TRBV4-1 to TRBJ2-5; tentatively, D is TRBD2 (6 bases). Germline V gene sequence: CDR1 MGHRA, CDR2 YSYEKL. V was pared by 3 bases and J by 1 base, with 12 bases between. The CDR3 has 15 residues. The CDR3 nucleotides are TGCGCCAGCAGCCACCCAGCGCGGGGCCAAGAGACCCAGTACTTC. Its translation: CASSHPARGQETQYF.

CDR3 amino acids: CASSARSRAGNTIYF. In DNA form, the CDR3 reads TGTGCCAGCAGCGCACGATCCAGGGCTGGAAACACCATATATTTT. The rearrangement joins TRBV9 to TRBJ1-3; D is possibly TRBD1 (5 bases). V was clipped by 3 bases and J by 2 bases, with 12 bases between them. The CDR3 loop spans 15 amino acids. Per germline, CDR1 SGDLS and CDR2 YYNGEE. Using reference TRBV9 and TRBJ1-3 for the parts outside the CDR3, the full variable domain is DSGVTQTPKHLITATGQRVTLRCSPRSGDLSVYWYQQSLDQGLQFLIQYYNGEERAKGNILERFSAQQFPDLHSELNLSSLELGDSALYFCASSARSRAGNTIYFGEGSWLTVV.